This TCR beta chain was retrieved from a study of T cell responses to AZD1222 COVID-19 vaccine. The V gene end was trimmed by 4 bases and the J gene end by 4 bases; junction bases not matched to a gene: 8. Germline V lookup: CDR1 SGHRS, CDR2 YFSETQ. This CDR3 has 17 amino acids. For this clone: As yet, its antigen is unknown.

TCRdb's table, derived via immunoSEQ multiplex PCR, lists solely in-frame clones and lacks some. This table has about 150,000 clones, approximately 85% appearing once. Study-wide results and limits: Spike-wide coverage was observed for vaccine-associated CD4 TCRs, with dominant responses at 160-218 and 743-854.

The J gene is TRBJ1-4, the V gene TRBV5-1, with 12 bases fitting TRBD1. This clonotype was obtained from an adult who received the MenACWY meningococcal vaccine as a control. Source: peripheral blood, taken 28 days after the second dose of the MenACWY control vaccine. The CDR3 DNA follows: TGCGCCAGCAGCCCGGGACAGGGGGCTGTGTTTAATGAAAAACTGTTTTTT. It codes for CASSPGQGAVFNEKLFF. Full variable domain (remainder filled in from reference TRBV5-1 and TRBJ1-4): KAGVTQTPRYLIKTRGQQVTLSCSPISGHRSVSWYQQTPGQGLQFLFEYFSETQRNKGNFPGRFSGRQFSNSRSEMNVSTLELGDSALYLCASSPGQGAVFNEKLFFGSGTQLSVL.